The 18 T cell receptor beta chains below come from one sample, sequenced in a study of radiotherapy plus CTLA-4 blockade in lung cancer. Sequencing used immunoSEQ multiplex PCR; TCRdb keeps in-frame clones, though not all of them. The top ten clones hold less than 4.5% of a sample with 55,000 to 65,000 clones, about 80% of them seen once. The sample consisted of peripheral blood, taken from a patient treated with radiotherapy plus ipilimumab. These receptors all come from a human donor with non-small cell lung cancer who had a partial response to radiotherapy plus ipilimumab.

This clone was detected a few times. This chain joins TRBV30 and TRBJ1-6, with 12 bases aligning to TRBD1. Unmatched junction bases numbered 1, after V lost 1 base and J lost 6 bases. CDR3 size: 15 residues. Germline loops: CDR1 GTSNPN, CDR2 SVGIG (reference sequence). The CDR3 DNA sequence: TGTGCCTGGAGTGGGGGACAGGGGGCTAATTCACCCCTCCACTTT. Its protein is CAWSGGQGANSPLHF.

To note about this clone: The same CDR3 can be traced to other DNA sequences in this sample. The chain combines TRBV5-4 with TRBJ1-1; 7 nucleotides agree with TRBD1. Germline trimming cut 0 bases from V and 5 bases from J; bases unmatched to any gene: 4. The CDR3 contains 14 residues. The V gene's germline CDR1 is SGHNT and CDR2 YYREEE (reference sequence). CDR3 DNA: TGTGCCAGCAGCTTGGGTCAGGGGGTGACTGAAGCTTTCTTT. Protein sequence: CASSLGQGVTEAFF.

This clone occurred a few times. This chain uses TRBV9 with TRBJ2-1; D may be TRBD2 (5 bases). Germline-derived CDR1 and CDR2 are SGDLS and YYNGEE. The CDR3 runs 17 residues. The V and J ends lost 3 bases and 4 bases respectively, with 20 bases between them. The CDR3 DNA reads TGTGCCAGCAGCGCCCCGGCGGGTCGGGAAACTTACAATGAGCAGTTCTTC. This gives the protein CASSAPAGRETYNEQFF.

The V gene is TRBV5-1, the J gene TRBJ2-1, with D hard to call. The CDR3 sequence is 13 residues long. V lost 1 base and J lost 4, with 6 bases in between. In germline, CDR1 is SGHRS, CDR2 YFSETQ. Here the CDR3 reads CASSLTGYNEQFF. For the CDR3, the DNA is TGCGCCAGCAGCTTGACGGGTTACAATGAGCAGTTCTTC.

V is TRBV29-1 and J is TRBJ2-1; weak D call: TRBD2 (5 bases). V was clipped by 1 base and J by 1 base, with 14 bases between them. The CDR3 runs to 16 residues. From germline, CDR1 is SQVTM and CDR2 ANQGSEA. CDR3 sequence (DNA): TGCAGCGTTGAAGCACCCTCGAGGGTATCCTACAATGAGCAGTTCTTC. Protein product: CSVEAPSRVSYNEQFF.

The rearrangement links TRBV5-6 to TRBJ1-2; possibly TRBD1 for D (5 bases). Trimming removed 0 bases at V and 1 base at J, with 7 bases between. Germline V gene data show CDR1 as SGHDT and CDR2 as YYEEEE. The CDR3 covers 14 residues. CDR3 amino acids: CASSLATVNYGYTF. The CDR3 DNA reads TGTGCCAGCAGCTTGGCGACAGTTAACTATGGCTACACCTTC. Looking up the rest from reference TRBV5-6 and TRBJ1-2 gives the full variable domain: DAGVTQSPTHLIKTRGQQVTLRCSPKSGHDTVSWYQQALGQGPQFIFQYYEEEERQRGNFPDRFSGHQFPNYSSELNVNALLLGDSALYLCASSLATVNYGYTFGSGTRLTVV.

The chain uses TRBV6-5 and TRBJ2-4, with D maybe TRBD1 (6 bases). The CDR3 spans 12 residues. V lost 6 bases and J lost 12, with 15 bases in between. CDR1 is MNHEY and CDR2 is SVGAGI in the germline V gene. CDR3 DNA sequence: TGTGCCAGCAGGAGTACAGGGAATACTCAGTACTTC. It translates to CASRSTGNTQYF.

J is TRBJ1-4 and V is TRBV9, with a weak D call TRBD1 (5 bases). CDR3 length equals 15 residues. CDR1 is SGDLS and CDR2 is YYNGEE in the germline V gene. V was cut by 3 bases and J by 5 bases, with 14 bases left in between. DNA of the CDR3: TGTGCCAGCAGCGAGCACCAGGGCCTCAATGAAAAACTGTTTTTT. Its protein is CASSEHQGLNEKLFF.

J is TRBJ1-1 and V is TRBV9; 7 bases match TRBD1. Germline V gene sequence: CDR1 SGDLS, CDR2 YYNGEE. The CDR3 consists of 15 residues. The V and J ends lost 0 bases and 5 bases, in that order; junction bases with no gene match: 7. The CDR3 sequence: CASSVAGTGETEAFF. In DNA form, the CDR3 reads TGTGCCAGCAGCGTAGCTGGAACAGGGGAAACTGAAGCTTTCTTT.

This chain uses TRBV9 with TRBJ2-2, with 7 bases that match TRBD2. This CDR3 region has 17 residues. Per germline, CDR1 SGDLS and CDR2 YYNGEE. Unmatched junction bases numbered 10, after V lost 0 bases and J lost 5 bases. CDR3 amino acids: CASSVAPAAAGTGELFF. The DNA of the CDR3 is TGTGCCAGCAGCGTAGCTCCGGCGGCAGCGGGGACCGGGGAGCTGTTTTTT.

This chain connects TRBV6-1 to TRBJ1-6; 7 bases are shared with TRBD1. The CDR3 extends over 15 amino acids. The junction had 7 bases not matched to a gene; V was cut back by 1 base and J by 10 bases. The V gene's germline CDR1 is MNHNS and CDR2 SASEGT. This CDR3 reads CASSEDRGRGSPLHF. CDR3 in DNA: TGTGCCAGCAGTGAAGACAGGGGAAGAGGGTCACCCCTCCACTTT.

The chain recombines TRBV5-1 with TRBJ1-1, with 9 bases identical to TRBD1. Germline V gene sequence: CDR1 SGHRS, CDR2 YFSETQ. The CDR3 runs to 15 residues. V lost 4 bases and J lost 4; bases outside the gene matches: 8. CDR3 sequence reads: CASSLQGAWGTEAFF. The CDR3 nucleotides read TGCGCCAGCAGCCTACAGGGGGCGTGGGGCACTGAAGCTTTCTTT.

This clone was observed a few times. One base separates it from a far larger clone, so it is likely a read error. The chain recombines TRBV5-6 with TRBJ2-7; D gene unclear. CDR1 SGHDT and CDR2 YYEEEE come from the germline V gene. The CDR3 loop spans 15 amino acids. The CDR3 region is CASSLSEADNSPLHF. CDR3 DNA sequence: TGTGCCAGCAGCTTGAGCGAAGCAGATAATTCACCCCTCCACTTC.

V gene TRBV6-5 combines with J gene TRBJ2-3; a possible D gene is TRBD2 (5 bases). This CDR3 contains 12 residues. V lost 4 bases and J 5 bases, leaving 7 bases between the germline ends. Looked up from germline, CDR1 is MNHEY and CDR2 is SVGAGI. The CDR3 coding sequence is TGTGCCAGCAGTTGGAGCGGAGATACGCAGTATTTT. It specifies CASSWSGDTQYF.

The genes are TRBV5-4 and TRBJ2-5, with 11 bases fitting TRBD2. J lost 4 bases, V lost 4 bases, and 3 bases had no gene match. The CDR3 totals 14 residues. CDR1 SGHNT and CDR2 YYREEE come from the germline V gene (reference sequence). The CDR3 is CASSVLAGGETQYF. The DNA for the CDR3 is TGTGCCAGCAGCGTGCTAGCGGGAGGAGAGACCCAGTACTTC.

This sequence joins TRBV4-1 and TRBJ1-4; no definite D call. V shed 4 bases and J shed 8 bases, with 14 bases lying between them. The CDR3 sequence is 14 residues long. The germline V gene has CDR1 MGHRA and CDR2 YSYEKL. CDR3 bases: TGCGCCAGCAGCCCTCCGGAGAAGGAGGAAAAACTGTTTTTT. As protein: CASSPPEKEEKLFF.

The chain couples TRBV7-2 to TRBJ2-3, with TRBD2 matching 12 bases. The CDR3 spans 14 residues. Germline V lookup: CDR1 SGHTA, CDR2 FQGNSA. Germline trimming cut 5 bases from V and 7 bases from J; bases unmatched to any gene: 4. CDR3 nucleotide sequence: TGTGCCAGCAGCCCTAGCGGGGGGGCGTATACGCAGTATTTT. As protein: CASSPSGGAYTQYF.

V and J are TRBV7-6 and TRBJ2-3; a weak D match, TRBD1 (6 bases). The V gene's germline CDR1 is SGHVS and CDR2 FNYEAQ. The V gene lost 3 bases and the J gene lost 2 bases, with 21 bases spanning the gap. This CDR3 contains 18 residues. Here the CDR3 reads CASSFNPHTDRTTDTQYF. In nucleotides, the CDR3 is TGTGCCAGCAGCTTTAACCCTCACACCGACAGGACCACAGATACGCAGTATTTT.